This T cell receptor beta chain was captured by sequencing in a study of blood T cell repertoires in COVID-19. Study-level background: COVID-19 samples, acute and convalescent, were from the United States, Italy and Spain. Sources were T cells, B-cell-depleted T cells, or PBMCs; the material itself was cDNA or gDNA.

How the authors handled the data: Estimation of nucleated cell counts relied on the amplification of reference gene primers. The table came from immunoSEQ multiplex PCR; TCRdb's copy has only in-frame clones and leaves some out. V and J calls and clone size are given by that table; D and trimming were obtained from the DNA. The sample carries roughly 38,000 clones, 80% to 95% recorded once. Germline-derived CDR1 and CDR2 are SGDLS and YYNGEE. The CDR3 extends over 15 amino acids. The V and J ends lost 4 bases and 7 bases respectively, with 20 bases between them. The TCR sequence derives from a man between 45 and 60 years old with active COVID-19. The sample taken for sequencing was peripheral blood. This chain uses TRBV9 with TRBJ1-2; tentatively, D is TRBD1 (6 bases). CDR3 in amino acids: CASSPTGGGASGYTF. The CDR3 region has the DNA TGTGCCAGCAGCCCGACGGGTGGGGGGGCGAGTGGCTACACCTTC.